This TCR beta chain was found in a study of cytomegalovirus exposure and HLA in healthy donors. In the study overall: The approximately 710 first-cohort repertoires and the 110 or so validation repertoires shared the same platform, a later analysis reported. Study results and caveats: According to a subsequent analysis, TCR clusters from the first cohort were inclined to appear together in the roughly 110 validation repertoires. Some 150 TCR beta chains were listed as cytomegalovirus-associated.

V lost 5 bases and J lost 4, with 14 bases in between. Germline V CDR1 and CDR2: SGHTA, FQGTGA. This CDR3 region has 14 residues. This clone was seen a single time. Its antigen is unidentified. The repertoire was sequenced with immunoSEQ multiplex PCR; TCRdb's copy has only in-frame clones and lacks some. Seen here are about 160,000 clones, roughly 90% observed once, and the top ten hold 2% to 2.5%. This rearrangement joins TRBV7-3 to TRBJ1-2; D gene uncertain. This TCR derives from a woman aged 18-29 years in good health and CMV-seronegative. The sequenced material came from PBMCs. This chain's CDR3 is CASSLDSQTYGYTF. The CDR3 bases are TGTGCCAGCAGCCTGGACTCCCAAACCTATGGCTACACCTTC.